These T cell receptor beta chains were read from a single sample in a study of T cell repertoires in cytomegalovirus infection. MiXCR was run by TCRdb on the reads, yielding one entry per CDR3 protein. Of approximately 700,000 distinct CDR3 sequences listed, approximately 34% were seen once; the top ten hold under 3%. The sample consisted of PBMCs. The source of these receptors is a human donor in good health (CMV status not recorded). Some clones in this sample may be carry-over from other donors' samples. CDR3s include the opening cysteine and the closing phenylalanine or tryptophan.

V: TRBV15
J: TRBJ2-1
CDR3: CATKNPFLGGSAANEQFF

V: TRBV7-6
J: TRBJ2-1
CDR3: CASSPDSRTGLSYNEQFF

V: TRBV7-2
J: TRBJ2-1
CDR3: CASSPPREGYEQFF

V: TRBV12-3/TRBV12-4
J: TRBJ1-1
CDR3: CASTRGFGGFEAFF

V: TRBV18
J: TRBJ1-1
CDR3: CASSPKQGSMAEAFF

V: TRBV29-1
J: TRBJ2-1
CDR3: CSVDTRKGSYNEQFF

V: TRBV7-2
J: TRBJ1-1
CDR3: CASSGYRGVITEAFF

V: TRBV10-3
J: TRBJ1-6
CDR3: CAISEVRQGGNSPLHF

V: TRBV5-6
J: TRBJ1-1
CDR3: CASSFLPTGHEAFF

V: TRBV7-6
J: TRBJ1-3
CDR3: CASTLDQGGNTIYF

V: TRBV7-2
J: TRBJ2-1
CDR3: CASSRGPFCGSEQFF

V: TRBV7-8
J: TRBJ2-7
CDR3: CASSLRDRGHEQYF

V: TRBV7-9
J: TRBJ2-5
CDR3: CASSRSWDRETQYF

V: TRBV29-1
J: TRBJ2-1
CDR3: CSVEALAGADNEQFF

V: TRBV28
J: TRBJ1-5
CDR3: CASSLTDQPQHF

V: TRBV7-2
J: TRBJ2-3
CDR3: CASSTHRGRGDTQYF

V: TRBV6-1
J: TRBJ2-5
CDR3: CASAGTRAGEVKTQYF

V: TRBV12-3/TRBV12-4
J: TRBJ1-2
CDR3: CASSLSTGLRGGYTF

V: TRBV20-1
J: TRBJ1-6
CDR3: CSARDRTGYSPLHF

V: TRBV6-5
J: TRBJ2-2
CDR3: CASRRAGNTGELFF

V: TRBV28
J: TRBJ2-7
CDR3: CASSLHAGPEYEQYF